These T cell receptor beta chains were read from a single sample in a study of T and B cells in COVID-19 patients. TCRdb passed the multiplex PCR reads through MiXCR, listing each CDR3 protein once. The data contain roughly 18,000 distinct CDR3 sequences, 25% to 30% of them singletons. The sample comprised blood. Receptors originate from a human donor who had recovered from COVID-19. CDR3s include the opening cysteine and the closing phenylalanine or tryptophan. The D gene is left open where the match is weak. The size field is filled for only some rows; it gives once, few, many or a size class.

V	D	length	J	size	CDR3	DNA
TRBV6-2/TRBV6-3	TRBD2	18	TRBJ2-5	few	CASSYSLHSGGIQETQYF	TGTGCCAGCAGTTACTCCCTCCATAGCGGGGGGATCCAAGAGACCCAGTACTTC
TRBV5-6	.	16	TRBJ2-4	.	CASSSQVLVAKNIQYF	TGTGCCAGCAGCTCACAGGTGCTTGTAGCCAAAAACATTCAGTACTTC
TRBV5-1	.	17	TRBJ1-4	.	CASSLNRAPTTNEKLFF	TGCGCCAGCAGCCTGAACAGGGCCCCGACAACTAATGAAAAACTGTTTTTT
TRBV24-1	.	12	TRBJ2-7	.	CATSDFRGEQYF	TGTGCCACCAGTGATTTCCGGGGCGAGCAGTACTTC
TRBV18	.	14	TRBJ2-7	.	CASSPPSGYYEQYF	TGTGCCAGCTCACCACCAAGCGGGTACTACGAGCAGTACTTC
TRBV12-3/TRBV12-4	TRBD1	13	TRBJ1-1	few	CASRDTRSDRGFF	TGTGCCAGCAGAGATACCAGATCGGACAGGGGTTTCTTT
TRBV19	TRBD1	13	TRBJ1-6	medium-sized	CASGTVALGALHF	TGTGCCAGTGGGACAGTCGCGTTGGGGGCCCTCCACTTT
TRBV6-1	.	13	TRBJ1-1	.	CASILQGDTEAFF	TGTGCCAGCATTTTACAGGGCGACACTGAAGCTTTCTTT
TRBV11-2	TRBD2	19	TRBJ2-3	many	CASSFPGLAGGLGTDTQYF	TGTGCCAGCAGCTTTCCCGGACTAGCGGGGGGCCTGGGCACAGATACGCAGTATTTT
TRBV6-2/TRBV6-3	TRBD1	15	TRBJ1-6	few	CASSDPGTGVSPLHF	TGTGCCAGCAGCGACCCCGGGACAGGGGTCTCACCCCTCCACTTT
TRBV5-4	.	15	TRBJ1-6	.	CASSPRVGGNSPLHF	TGTGCCAGCAGCCCCAGAGTCGGTGGCAATTCACCCCTCCACTTT